These 8 T cell receptor beta chains share one sample of origin, sequenced in a study of blood T cell repertoires in COVID-19. Sequencing was performed with immunoSEQ multiplex PCR; in TCRdb, only in-frame clones are kept and a portion is missing. The data contain some 100,000 clones, roughly 85% of them seen just once; the ten biggest clones take up approximately 18%. What was sequenced was peripheral blood. All receptors derive from a woman aged 60-75 years with acute or convalescent COVID-19.

V usage is TRBV11-2 and J usage is TRBJ2-3, with D perhaps matching TRBD1 (7 bases). The CDR3 is made up of 16 amino acids. V shed 7 bases and J shed 7 bases, with 24 bases lying between them. Germline loops: CDR1 SGHAT, CDR2 FQNNGV. DNA for the CDR3: TGTGCCAGCACCCAGGAGGGGGCGCCGGGCCCACATACGCAGTATTTT. It specifies CASTQEGAPGPHTQYF.

The genes are TRBV9 and TRBJ1-1; D is ambiguous. V was shortened by 3 bases and J by 2 bases, with 11 bases between the two germline ends. The CDR3 is 14 residues long. CDR1 is SGDLS, CDR2 YYNGEE, per germline. CDR3 residues: CASSGPLPNTEAFF. The CDR3 nucleotides are TGTGCCAGCAGCGGGCCTCTCCCTAACACTGAAGCTTTCTTT.

This clone has just one count. The CDR3 spells CASSLGEGNTIYF. The DNA for the CDR3 is TGTGCCAGCAGCCTAGGGGAAGGAAACACCATATATTTT. The chain combines TRBV5-6 with TRBJ1-3; maybe TRBD1 (5 bases). Trimming stripped 4 bases from V and 4 bases from J, with 9 bases between. The CDR3 is 13 amino acids. CDR1 and CDR2 (germline): SGHDT, YYEEEE. Full variable domain (missing parts from reference TRBV5-6 and TRBJ1-3): DAGVTQSPTHLIKTRGQQVTLRCSPKSGHDTVSWYQQALGQGPQFIFQYYEEEERQRGNFPDRFSGHQFPNYSSELNVNALLLGDSALYLCASSLGEGNTIYFGEGSWLTVV.

CDR3 loop: CASSFWGQGYYEQFF. The DNA for the CDR3 is TGTGCCAGCAGTTTCTGGGGACAGGGGTATTATGAGCAGTTCTTC. V gene TRBV27 combines with J gene TRBJ2-1; 10 bases align to TRBD1. Germline-derived CDR1 and CDR2 are MNHEY and SMNVEV (reference sequence). Germline trimming cut 3 bases from V and 8 bases from J; bases unmatched to any gene: 7. The CDR3 runs 15 residues.

The V call is TRBV7-3, the J call TRBJ1-2, with D perhaps TRBD1 (5 bases). This CDR3 has 13 amino acids. The germline V gene encodes CDR1 SGHTA and CDR2 FQGTGA. The V end lost 1 base, the J end lost 8 bases, and 11 bases lay between the germline ends. The CDR3: CASSLIGAGGYTF. DNA for the CDR3: TGTGCCAGCAGCTTAATAGGGGCCGGGGGCTACACCTTC.

This chain connects TRBV15 to TRBJ1-3; 7 bases fit TRBD1. CDR1 and CDR2 (germline): LNHNV, YYDKDF (reference sequence). This CDR3 has 14 amino acids. J gave up 2 bases and V 3 bases, and 1 base lay outside the gene matches. The CDR3 protein is CATSSDRAGNTIYF. CDR3 sequence (DNA): TGTGCCACCAGCAGCGACAGGGCTGGAAACACCATATATTTT.

The chain recombines TRBV11-3 with TRBJ2-2; 7 bases align to TRBD2. CDR3 length equals 14 residues. Germline V gene lookup returns CDR1 SGHNT and CDR2 YENEEA. Germline trimming cut 3 bases from V and 4 bases from J; bases unmatched to any gene: 2. CDR3 DNA: TGTGCCAGCAGCTTCGGCGGGGGCACCGGGGAGCTGTTTTTT. It specifies CASSFGGGTGELFF.

The rearrangement joins TRBV20-1 to TRBJ2-1; D gene unclear. Germline values: CDR1 DFQATT, CDR2 SNEGSKA (reference sequence). This CDR3 has 11 amino acids. V lost 2 bases to trimming and J lost 9 bases, with 8 bases between them. The CDR3 nucleotides read TGCAGTGCTAGACTAATCGCTGAGCAGTTCTTC. Protein sequence: CSARLIAEQFF.